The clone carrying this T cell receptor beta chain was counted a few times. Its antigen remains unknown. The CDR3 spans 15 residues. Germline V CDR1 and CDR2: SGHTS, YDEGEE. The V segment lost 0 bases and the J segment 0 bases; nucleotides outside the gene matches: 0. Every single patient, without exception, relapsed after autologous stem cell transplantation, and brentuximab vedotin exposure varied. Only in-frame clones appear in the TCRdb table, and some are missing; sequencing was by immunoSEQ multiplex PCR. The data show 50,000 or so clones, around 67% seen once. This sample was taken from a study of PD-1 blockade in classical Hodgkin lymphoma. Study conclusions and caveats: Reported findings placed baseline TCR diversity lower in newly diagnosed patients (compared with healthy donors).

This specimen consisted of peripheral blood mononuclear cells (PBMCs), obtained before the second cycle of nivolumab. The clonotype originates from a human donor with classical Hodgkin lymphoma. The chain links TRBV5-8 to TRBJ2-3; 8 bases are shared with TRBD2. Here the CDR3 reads CASSLASGSTDTQYF. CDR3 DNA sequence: TGTGCCAGCAGCTTGGCTAGCGGGAGCACAGATACGCAGTATTTT.